Below, 28 T cell receptor beta chains from the same sample are listed, as sequenced in a study of T cell responses to AZD1222 COVID-19 vaccine. Measured with immunoSEQ multiplex PCR; TCRdb has only the in-frame clones, and not every one. The top ten clones hold around 9.9% of a sample with about 76,000 clones, over 75% of them seen once. The sample here was peripheral blood, taken on day 0 of AZD1222 vaccination. The receptors were sampled from an adult in good health.

The CDR3 loop is CASSLGGQGYGYTF. The CDR3 bases are TGCGCCAGCAGCTTGGGCGGACAGGGCTATGGCTACACCTTC. This chain uses TRBV5-1 with TRBJ1-2; 8 bases line up with TRBD1. The length of the CDR3 is 14 residues. J was trimmed by 4 bases and V by 0 bases; bases with no gene match: 2. Germline V gene lookup returns CDR1 SGHRS and CDR2 YFSETQ.

This chain uses TRBV7-2 with TRBJ2-1, with D maybe TRBD1 (5 bases). The germline gives CDR1 SGHTA, CDR2 FQGNSA. CDR3 length equals 14 residues. V lost 5 bases, J lost 10 bases, and 18 bases lay in between. This chain's CDR3 is CASSQGPRSFEQFF. For the CDR3, the DNA is TGTGCCAGCAGCCAGGGTCCAAGATCATTCGAGCAGTTCTTC.

DNA for the CDR3: TGTGCCACCAGCAGAGATTTGAGTAGCTCCTACAATGAGCAGTTCTTC. Its translation is CATSRDLSSSYNEQFF. The V and J genes are TRBV15 and TRBJ2-1; D unclear. The CDR3 totals 16 residues. Germline-derived CDR1 and CDR2 are LNHNV and YYDKDF (reference sequence). The V end was cut by 0 bases, the J end by 0 bases, with 9 bases between.

This clone was found a few times. V gene TRBV7-8 combines with J gene TRBJ1-6, with a tentative D call TRBD1 (5 bases). There are 16 residues in the CDR3. Deletions cut 5 bases from V and 7 bases from J, with 18 bases between. CDR1 is SGHVS, CDR2 FQNEAQ, per germline. The CDR3, as DNA: TGTGCCAGCAGCATCCGGTCAGGGTTGGTGAATTCACCCCTCCACTTT. Its protein product is CASSIRSGLVNSPLHF.

V is TRBV28 and J is TRBJ1-2; tentatively, D is TRBD1 (6 bases). Germline V gene data show CDR1 as MDHEN and CDR2 as SYDVKM. This CDR3 is 13 amino acids long. Trimming shortened V by 2 bases and J by 6 bases, and 10 bases separated the two germline ends. The CDR3 protein is CASSLGQGNGYTF. CDR3 coding DNA: TGTGCCAGCAGTTTAGGGCAGGGGAATGGCTACACCTTC.

This sequence joins TRBV5-5 and TRBJ2-3, with D possibly being TRBD1 or TRBD2 (5 bases each). This CDR3 has 13 residues. The V and J ends lost 4 bases and 0 bases respectively, with 6 bases between them. Germline V gene lookup returns CDR1 SGHKS and CDR2 YYEKEE (reference sequence). The CDR3 spells CASSGGSTDTQYF. The CDR3 DNA sequence: TGTGCCAGCAGCGGGGGAAGCACAGATACGCAGTATTTT.

The rearrangement links TRBV19 to TRBJ1-6, with D unclear. Trimming cost V 5 bases and J 7 bases, with 21 bases left between them. The CDR3 covers 17 residues. Germline CDR1 is LNHDA and CDR2 is SQIVND (reference sequence). The CDR3 nucleotides are TGTGCCAGTAGTCGACCCCGGCAGTTAAAGGACAATTCACCCCTCCACTTT. Protein sequence: CASSRPRQLKDNSPLHF.

This clone has just one count. The rearrangement links TRBV3-1 (or the pseudogene TRBV3-2) to TRBJ1-2, with D maybe TRBD1 (5 bases). The V end lost 5 bases, the J end lost 7 bases, and 20 bases lay between the germline ends. Germline CDR1 is LGHDT and CDR2 is YNNKEL (reference sequence). The CDR3 spans 15 residues. CDR3 residues: CASSFGTPKGAGYTF. The CDR3 nucleotides read TGTGCCAGCAGCTTCGGGACCCCAAAAGGTGCTGGCTACACCTTC.

This clone was counted once. This chain joins TRBV28 and TRBJ1-4; no reliable D call. The germline V and J ends were trimmed by 0 bases and 0 bases, with 2 bases remaining between them. CDR1 is MDHEN and CDR2 is SYDVKM in the germline V gene. CDR3 length: 14 residues. This CDR3 is CASSLWTTNEKLFF. The CDR3 region has the DNA TGTGCCAGCAGTTTATGGACAACTAATGAAAAACTGTTTTTT.

The table lists this clone with a count of one. V and J are TRBV2 and TRBJ2-5; 8 bases match TRBD1. Trimming took 7 bases from V and 6 from J; bases not matched to a gene: 7. Looked up from germline, CDR1 is SNHLY and CDR2 is FYNNEI. CDR3 length equals 13 residues. The CDR3 reads CASNSGGVQTQYF. CDR3 sequence (DNA): TGTGCCAGCAATTCAGGGGGCGTACAGACCCAGTACTTC. The variable domain in full, completed from reference TRBV2 and TRBJ2-5, reads EPEVTQTPSHQVTQMGQEVILRCVPISNHLYFYWYRQILGQKVEFLVSFYNNEISEKSEIFDDQFSVERPDGSNFTLKIRSTKLEDSAMYFCASNSGGVQTQYFGPGTRLLVL.

This chain connects TRBV7-9 to TRBJ2-1, with 14 bases identical to TRBD2. Germline loops: CDR1 SEHNR, CDR2 FQNEAQ (reference sequence). This CDR3 is 15 amino acids long. Trimming at V came to 3 bases and at J to 8 bases, leaving 3 bases not matched to a gene. The CDR3 nucleotides read TGTGCCAGCAGCTTCTCGGGACTAGCGGGAGATGAGCAGTTCTTC. Its protein is CASSFSGLAGDEQFF.

The chain joins TRBV29-1 to TRBJ2-5; D not certain. V was cut by 1 base and J by 0 bases, with 3 bases left in between. Germline V CDR1 and CDR2: SQVTM, ANQGSEA. CDR3 length equals 12 residues. The CDR3 sequence is CSVEVYQETQYF. The CDR3, as DNA: TGCAGCGTTGAAGTTTACCAAGAGACCCAGTACTTC.

This chain joins TRBV25-1 and TRBJ1-5; weak D call: TRBD1 (5 bases). The CDR3 contains 15 residues. The germline V gene encodes CDR1 MGHDK and CDR2 SYGVNS. V was clipped by 10 bases and J by 4 bases, with 20 bases between them. The CDR3 loop reads CATTQGLLPNQPQHF. The CDR3 bases are TGTGCCACCACGCAGGGTTTGCTCCCGAATCAGCCCCAGCATTTT.

The chain carries TRBV28 and TRBJ1-4; D gene uncertain. This CDR3 comprises 14 residues. CDR1 and CDR2 (germline): MDHEN, SYDVKM. Trimming left V 3 bases short and J 5 bases short, with 10 bases between. The CDR3 DNA is TGTGCCAGCAGTTTCAGAGAATACAATGAAAAACTGTTTTTT. This gives the protein CASSFREYNEKLFF.

The rearrangement joins TRBV10-1 to TRBJ2-1; no reliable D call. From germline, CDR1 is WNHNN and CDR2 SYGVQD (reference sequence). Trimming left V 4 bases short and J 6 bases short, with 7 bases between. The CDR3 spans 12 residues. CDR3 in DNA: TGCGCCAGCAGTGGTTACACCAATGAGCAGTTCTTC. It encodes CASSGYTNEQFF.

The rearrangement links TRBV5-1 to TRBJ2-2; D gene unclear. V was clipped by 4 bases and J by 6 bases, with 7 bases between them. Per germline, CDR1 SGHRS and CDR2 YFSETQ. This CDR3 is 12 amino acids long. CDR3 nucleotide sequence: TGCGCCAGCAGCGCGGACGCCGGGGAGCTGTTTTTT. It codes for CASSADAGELFF.

This chain connects TRBV19 to TRBJ1-1; D remains unclear. The CDR3 has 10 residues. Germline V gene sequence: CDR1 LNHDA, CDR2 SQIVND (reference sequence). The V end lost 7 bases, the J end lost 11 bases, and 11 bases lay between the germline ends. Here the CDR3 reads CASINKRAFF. The DNA for the CDR3 is TGTGCCAGTATCAATAAAAGGGCTTTCTTT.

CDR3 protein: CAISREGGYGYTF. In DNA, the CDR3 is TGTGCCATCAGCCGCGAGGGGGGCTATGGCTACACCTTC. This chain links TRBV10-3 with TRBJ1-2, with a possible D match to TRBD1 (6 bases). This CDR3 region has 13 residues. V lost 6 bases and J 4 bases, leaving 12 bases between the germline ends. CDR1 and CDR2 (germline): ENHRY, SYGVKD.

The J gene is TRBJ1-5, the V gene TRBV2; 8 bases match TRBD1. The CDR3 spans 14 residues. Germline CDR1 SNHLY, CDR2 FYNNEI. J gave up 4 bases and V 8 bases, and 7 bases lay outside the gene matches. The DNA for the CDR3 is TGTGCCAGCTCGCAGGGGGCGCATAATCAGCCCCAGCATTTT. Translated: CASSQGAHNQPQHF.

The chain links TRBV19 to TRBJ2-3; 7 positions agree with TRBD1. This CDR3 region has 18 residues. V was clipped by 0 bases and J by 4 bases; unmatched bases: 13. From germline, CDR1 is LNHDA and CDR2 SQIVND (reference sequence). CDR3 in amino acids: CASSIDLVIQGSADTQYF. The CDR3 bases are TGTGCCAGTAGTATAGATCTTGTAATACAGGGGTCTGCAGATACGCAGTATTTT.

The chain carries TRBV28 and TRBJ1-1; 7 nucleotides align to TRBD1. The CDR3 spans 14 residues. Trimming removed 5 bases from V and 5 bases from J; junction bases left unmatched: 8. Germline loops: CDR1 MDHEN, CDR2 SYDVKM. The CDR3 DNA is TGTGCCAGCAGTCGCAACAGGGGCGGTACTGAAGCTTTCTTT. This translates into CASSRNRGGTEAFF.

This clone is a singleton in its sample. J is TRBJ2-5 and V is TRBV7-6; 8 bases align to TRBD2. This CDR3 comprises 15 residues. V gave up 5 bases and J gave up 5 bases; unmatched junction bases: 10. Germline-derived CDR1 and CDR2 are SGHVS and FNYEAQ. The CDR3 DNA sequence: TGTGCCAGCAGCGTTAGCGGGGAGGTCGGGGAGACCCAGTACTTC. Protein: CASSVSGEVGETQYF.

V and J are TRBV5-1 and TRBJ1-2; TRBD1 aligns across 8 bases. V lost 5 bases, J lost 6 bases, and 9 bases stayed unmatched. The CDR3 has 14 residues. Looked up from germline, CDR1 is SGHRS and CDR2 is YFSETQ. CDR3 sequence reads: CASSPSGGVDGYTF. As DNA, the CDR3 is TGCGCCAGCAGTCCTTCAGGGGGCGTAGATGGCTACACCTTC.

V is TRBV28 and J is TRBJ1-2; D remains unclear. CDR1 and CDR2 (germline): MDHEN, SYDVKM. Trimming removed 8 bases at V and 2 bases at J, with 6 bases between. This CDR3 is 11 amino acids long. This CDR3 reads CASEGNYGYTF. The CDR3 DNA reads as TGTGCCAGCGAGGGAAACTATGGCTACACCTTC.

The chain carries TRBV28 and TRBJ1-5; D remains ambiguous. CDR3 length: 14 residues. The V gene lost 2 bases and the J gene lost 2 bases, with 7 bases spanning the gap. CDR1 is MDHEN and CDR2 is SYDVKM in the germline V gene. DNA of the CDR3: TGTGCCAGCAGTTTACTTCAGGGCAATCAGCCCCAGCATTTT. Its protein is CASSLLQGNQPQHF.

J is TRBJ2-6 and V is TRBV7-6; no reliable D call. Trimming stripped 2 bases from V and 0 bases from J, with 5 bases between. CDR3 length: 15 residues. Germline V lookup: CDR1 SGHVS, CDR2 FNYEAQ. As DNA, the CDR3 is TGTGCCAGCAGCTTAACAGACTCTGGGGCCAACGTCCTGACTTTC. This gives the protein CASSLTDSGANVLTF.

V gene TRBV13 combines with J gene TRBJ2-3, with D possibly matching TRBD1 (6 bases). The CDR3 has 15 residues. Germline loops: CDR1 PRHDT, CDR2 FYEKMQ (reference sequence). Trimming shortened V by 3 bases and J by 2 bases, and 12 bases separated the two germline ends. In DNA form, the CDR3 reads TGTGCCAGCAGCTTGGCCAGGGGATTCACAGATACGCAGTATTTT. Protein sequence: CASSLARGFTDTQYF.

This sequence joins TRBV27 and TRBJ2-1; the match to TRBD2 covers 12 bases. This CDR3 region has 16 residues. The germline V gene has CDR1 MNHEY and CDR2 SMNVEV (reference sequence). The J segment lost 0 bases and the V segment lost 6 bases, leaving 3 bases of the junction unmatched. CDR3 nucleotides: TGTGCCAGCAGACTAGCGGGGGGCGACTCCTACAATGAGCAGTTCTTC. It codes for CASRLAGGDSYNEQFF.